This note documents a single T cell receptor beta chain sequence. What it binds is not known. Time point meaning: after neoadjuvant nivolumab, at surgical resection. Patients had HPV-negative, locally advanced oral cavity squamous cell carcinoma. Assay: immunoSEQ multiplex PCR; the TCRdb copy retains only in-frame clones and omits some. Here the sample spans over 65,000 clones, roughly 84% being singletons. The data derive from a study of neoadjuvant anti-PD-1 for oral cavity cancer. On the study more broadly: Non-progressing patients received a fourth nivolumab dose near day 43, then surgery on days 50-56. General study points: Higher pretreatment Treg/Th17 ratios tracked higher pretreatment blood clonality. Post-nivolumab, blood T cell clonality was significantly elevated in non-responders.

CDR1 is MNHNY, CDR2 SVGAGI, per germline (reference sequence). The length of the CDR3 is 15 residues. V shed 7 bases, J shed 9 bases, and the junction held 13 bases outside the gene matches. The chain links TRBV6-6 to TRBJ2-1; 9 positions agree with TRBD2. Sequencing used PBMCs, obtained after nivolumab (anti-PD-1) treatment. The clonotype comes from a person between 40 and 80 years old with oral cavity squamous cell carcinoma. CDR3 DNA sequence: TGTGCCAGCACTACCGCGGGAGGGCCTTTGGTTGAGCAGTTCTTC. Protein sequence: CASTTAGGPLVEQFF.